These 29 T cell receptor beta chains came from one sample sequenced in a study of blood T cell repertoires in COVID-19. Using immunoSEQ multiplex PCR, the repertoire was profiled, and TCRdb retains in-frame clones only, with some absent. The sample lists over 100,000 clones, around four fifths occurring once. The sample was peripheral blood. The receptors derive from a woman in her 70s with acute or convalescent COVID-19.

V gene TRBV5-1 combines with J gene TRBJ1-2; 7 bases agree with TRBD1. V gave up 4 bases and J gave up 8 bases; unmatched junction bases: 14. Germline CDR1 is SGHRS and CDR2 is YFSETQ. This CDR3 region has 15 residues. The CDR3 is CASSPYGGDSWGYTF. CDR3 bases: TGCGCCAGCAGCCCCTATGGCGGGGACAGTTGGGGCTACACCTTC.

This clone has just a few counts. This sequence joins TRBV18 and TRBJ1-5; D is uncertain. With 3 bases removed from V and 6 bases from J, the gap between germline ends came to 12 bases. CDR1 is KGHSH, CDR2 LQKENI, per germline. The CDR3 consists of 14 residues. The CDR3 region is CASSPQGGSQPQHF. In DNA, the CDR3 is TGTGCCAGCTCACCCCAAGGAGGGAGTCAGCCCCAGCATTTT.

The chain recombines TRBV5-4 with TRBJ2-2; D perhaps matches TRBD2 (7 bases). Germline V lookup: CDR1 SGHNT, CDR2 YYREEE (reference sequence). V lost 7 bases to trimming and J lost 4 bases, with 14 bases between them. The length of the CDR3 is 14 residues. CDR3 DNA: TGTGCCAGCTCTCGAGGGGGGGGCACCGGGGAGCTGTTTTTT. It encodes CASSRGGGTGELFF.

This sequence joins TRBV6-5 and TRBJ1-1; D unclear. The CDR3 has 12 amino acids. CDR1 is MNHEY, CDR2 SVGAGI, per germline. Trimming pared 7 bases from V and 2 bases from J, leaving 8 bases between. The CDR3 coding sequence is TGTGCCAGCACCGGAGACAACACTGAAGCTTTCTTT. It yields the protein CASTGDNTEAFF.

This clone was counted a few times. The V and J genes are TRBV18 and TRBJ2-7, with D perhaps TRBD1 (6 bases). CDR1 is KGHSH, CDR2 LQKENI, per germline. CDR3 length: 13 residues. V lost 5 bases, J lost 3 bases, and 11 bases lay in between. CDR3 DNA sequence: TGTGCCAGCTCAAAAGGGGGAATCTACGAGCAGTACTTC. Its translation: CASSKGGIYEQYF.

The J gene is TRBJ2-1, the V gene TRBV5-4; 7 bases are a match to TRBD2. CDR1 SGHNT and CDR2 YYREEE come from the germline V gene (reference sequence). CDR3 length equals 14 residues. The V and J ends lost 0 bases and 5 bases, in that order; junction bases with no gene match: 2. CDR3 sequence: CASSLGSGDNEQFF. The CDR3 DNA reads TGTGCCAGCAGCTTGGGGAGCGGGGACAATGAGCAGTTCTTC.

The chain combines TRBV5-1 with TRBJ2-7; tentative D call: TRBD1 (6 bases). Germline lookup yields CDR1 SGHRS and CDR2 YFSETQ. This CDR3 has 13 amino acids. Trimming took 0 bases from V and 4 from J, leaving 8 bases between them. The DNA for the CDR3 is TGCGCCAGCAGCTTGGGGACAGAATACGAGCAGTACTTC. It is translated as CASSLGTEYEQYF.

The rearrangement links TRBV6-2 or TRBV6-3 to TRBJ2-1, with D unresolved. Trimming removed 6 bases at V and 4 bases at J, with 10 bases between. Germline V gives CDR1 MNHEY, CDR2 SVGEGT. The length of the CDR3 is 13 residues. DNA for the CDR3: TGTGCCAGCAGCCAGACTCAGTACAATGAGCAGTTCTTC. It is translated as CASSQTQYNEQFF.

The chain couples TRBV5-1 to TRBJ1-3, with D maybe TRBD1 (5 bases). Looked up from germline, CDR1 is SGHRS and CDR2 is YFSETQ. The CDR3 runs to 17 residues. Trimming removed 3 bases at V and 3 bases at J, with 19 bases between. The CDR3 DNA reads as TGCGCCAGCAGCTGGAGGGAGGGGCAAGGGTGTGGAAACACCATATATTTT. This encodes CASSWREGQGCGNTIYF.

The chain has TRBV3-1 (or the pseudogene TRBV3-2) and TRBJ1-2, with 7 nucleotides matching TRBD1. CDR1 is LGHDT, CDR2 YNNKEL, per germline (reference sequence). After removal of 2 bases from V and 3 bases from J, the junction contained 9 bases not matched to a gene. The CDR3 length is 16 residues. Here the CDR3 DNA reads TGTGCCAGCAGCCAAACCCCCGGACAGGCCTACTATGGCTACACCTTC. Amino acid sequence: CASSQTPGQAYYGYTF.

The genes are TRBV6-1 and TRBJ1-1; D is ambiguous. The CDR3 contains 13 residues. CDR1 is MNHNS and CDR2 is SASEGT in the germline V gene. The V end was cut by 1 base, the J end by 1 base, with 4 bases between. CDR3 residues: CASSEVWNTEAFF. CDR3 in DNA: TGTGCCAGCAGTGAAGTATGGAACACTGAAGCTTTCTTT.

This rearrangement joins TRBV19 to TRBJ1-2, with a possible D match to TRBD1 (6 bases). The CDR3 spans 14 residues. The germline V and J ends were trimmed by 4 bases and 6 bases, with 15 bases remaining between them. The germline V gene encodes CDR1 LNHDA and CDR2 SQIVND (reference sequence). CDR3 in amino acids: CASSTTGTSHGYTF. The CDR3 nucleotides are TGTGCCAGTAGTACCACCGGGACATCGCATGGCTACACCTTC. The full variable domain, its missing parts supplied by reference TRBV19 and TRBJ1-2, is DGGITQSPKYLFRKEGQNVTLSCEQNLNHDAMYWYRQDPGQGLRLIYYSQIVNDFQKGDIAEGYSVSREKKESFPLTVTSAQKNPTAFYLCASSTTGTSHGYTFGSGTRLTVV.

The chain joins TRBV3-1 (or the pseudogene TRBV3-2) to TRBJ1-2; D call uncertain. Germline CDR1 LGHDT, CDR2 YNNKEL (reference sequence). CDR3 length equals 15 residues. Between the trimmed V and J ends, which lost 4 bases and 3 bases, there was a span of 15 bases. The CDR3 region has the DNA TGTGCCAGCAGCCCACCGGGAGAAGATTACTATGGCTACACCTTC. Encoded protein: CASSPPGEDYYGYTF.

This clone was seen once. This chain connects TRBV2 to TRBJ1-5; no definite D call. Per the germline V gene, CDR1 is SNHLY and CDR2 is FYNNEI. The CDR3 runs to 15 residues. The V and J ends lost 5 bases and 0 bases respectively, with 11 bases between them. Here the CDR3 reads CASSLGALSNQPQHF. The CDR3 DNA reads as TGTGCCAGCAGTTTGGGAGCACTTAGCAATCAGCCCCAGCATTTT.

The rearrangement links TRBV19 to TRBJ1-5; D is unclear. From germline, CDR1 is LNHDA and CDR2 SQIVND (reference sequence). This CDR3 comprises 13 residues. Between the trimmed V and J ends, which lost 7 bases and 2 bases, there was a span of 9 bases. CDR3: CASTEAGNQPQHF. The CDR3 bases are TGTGCCAGTACGGAGGCTGGCAATCAGCCCCAGCATTTT.

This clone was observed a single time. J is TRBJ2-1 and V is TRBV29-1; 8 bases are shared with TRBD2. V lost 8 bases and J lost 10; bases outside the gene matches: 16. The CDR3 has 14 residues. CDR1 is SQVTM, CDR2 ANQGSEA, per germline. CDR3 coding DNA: TGCAGCTCTTTTGGTAGCGGGGTTACAAGCGAGCAGTTCTTC. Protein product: CSSFGSGVTSEQFF.

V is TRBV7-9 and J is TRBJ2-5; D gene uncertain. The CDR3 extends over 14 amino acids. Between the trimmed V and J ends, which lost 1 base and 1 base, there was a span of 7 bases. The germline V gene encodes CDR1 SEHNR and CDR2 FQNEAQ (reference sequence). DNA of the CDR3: TGTGCCAGCAGCTTAGAAGGCGGCCAAGAGACCCAGTACTTC. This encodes CASSLEGGQETQYF.

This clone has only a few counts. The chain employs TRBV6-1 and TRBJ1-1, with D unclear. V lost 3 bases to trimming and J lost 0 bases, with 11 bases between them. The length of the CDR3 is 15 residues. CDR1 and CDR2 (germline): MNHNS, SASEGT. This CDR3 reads CASSDGGSMNTEAFF. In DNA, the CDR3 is TGTGCCAGCAGTGACGGCGGTAGCATGAACACTGAAGCTTTCTTT.

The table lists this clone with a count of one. DNA of the CDR3: TGTGCCAGTAGTATAAACAGGGAAACTGAAGCTTTCTTT. Amino acids: CASSINRETEAFF. The V gene is TRBV19, the J gene TRBJ1-1; weak D call: TRBD1 (6 bases). The germline V and J ends were trimmed by 2 bases and 5 bases, with 9 bases remaining between them. CDR1 is LNHDA and CDR2 is SQIVND in the germline V gene (reference sequence). The CDR3 covers 13 residues. The entire variable domain, with the rest obtained from reference TRBV19 and TRBJ1-1, is as follows: DGGITQSPKYLFRKEGQNVTLSCEQNLNHDAMYWYRQDPGQGLRLIYYSQIVNDFQKGDIAEGYSVSREKKESFPLTVTSAQKNPTAFYLCASSINRETEAFFGQGTRLTVV.

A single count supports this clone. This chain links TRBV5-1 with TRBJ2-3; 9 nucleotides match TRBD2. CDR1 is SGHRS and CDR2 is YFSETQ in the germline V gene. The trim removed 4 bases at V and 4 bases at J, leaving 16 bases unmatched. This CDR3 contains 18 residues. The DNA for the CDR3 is TGCGCCAGCAGCCCAGGGAGAAGACTAGCGGTTGGTTCAGATACGCAGTATTTT. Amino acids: CASSPGRRLAVGSDTQYF.

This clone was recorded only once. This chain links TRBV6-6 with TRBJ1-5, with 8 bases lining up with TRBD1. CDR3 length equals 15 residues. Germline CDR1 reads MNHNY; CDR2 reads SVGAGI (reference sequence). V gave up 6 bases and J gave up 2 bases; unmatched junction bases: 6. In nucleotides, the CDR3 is TGTGCCAGCAGGCGGACAGGGTATGGCAATCAGCCCCAGCATTTT. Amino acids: CASRRTGYGNQPQHF.

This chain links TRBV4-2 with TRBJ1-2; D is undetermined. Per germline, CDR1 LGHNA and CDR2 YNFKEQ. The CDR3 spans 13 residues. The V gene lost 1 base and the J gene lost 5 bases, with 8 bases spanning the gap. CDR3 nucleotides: TGTGCCAGCAGCCAAGTTGTACAGTATGGCTACACCTTC. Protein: CASSQVVQYGYTF.

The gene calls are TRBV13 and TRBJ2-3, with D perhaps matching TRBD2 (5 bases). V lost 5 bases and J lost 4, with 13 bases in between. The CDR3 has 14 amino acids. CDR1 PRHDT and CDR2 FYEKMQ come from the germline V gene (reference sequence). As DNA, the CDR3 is TGTGCCAGCAGCCCGAGGGTGGGCGCAGATACGCAGTATTTT. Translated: CASSPRVGADTQYF.

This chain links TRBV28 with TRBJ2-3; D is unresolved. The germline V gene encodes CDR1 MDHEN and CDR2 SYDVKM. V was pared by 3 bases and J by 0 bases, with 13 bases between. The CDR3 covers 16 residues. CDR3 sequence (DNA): TGTGCCAGCAGTTTGAGGATTGATTCTAGCACAGATACGCAGTATTTT. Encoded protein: CASSLRIDSSTDTQYF.

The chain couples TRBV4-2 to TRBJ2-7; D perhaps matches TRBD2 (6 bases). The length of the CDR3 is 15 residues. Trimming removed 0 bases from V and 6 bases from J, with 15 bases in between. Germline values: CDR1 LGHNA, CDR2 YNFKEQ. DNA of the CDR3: TGTGCCAGCAGCCAAGACTTGACTAGGGAGTTCGAGCAGTACTTC. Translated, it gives CASSQDLTREFEQYF.

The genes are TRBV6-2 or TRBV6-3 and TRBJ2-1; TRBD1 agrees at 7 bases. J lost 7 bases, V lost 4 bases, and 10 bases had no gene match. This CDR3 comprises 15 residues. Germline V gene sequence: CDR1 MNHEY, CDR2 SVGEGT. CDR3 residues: CASSSPQGVRNEQFF. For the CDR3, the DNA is TGTGCCAGCAGTTCCCCTCAGGGGGTAAGAAATGAGCAGTTCTTC.

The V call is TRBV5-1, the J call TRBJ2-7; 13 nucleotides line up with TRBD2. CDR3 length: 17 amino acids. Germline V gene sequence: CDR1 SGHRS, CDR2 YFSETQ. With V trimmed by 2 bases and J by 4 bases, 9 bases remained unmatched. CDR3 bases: TGCGCCAGCAGCTTACTCCCCGGACTAGCGGGAGAATACGAGCAGTACTTC. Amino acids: CASSLLPGLAGEYEQYF.

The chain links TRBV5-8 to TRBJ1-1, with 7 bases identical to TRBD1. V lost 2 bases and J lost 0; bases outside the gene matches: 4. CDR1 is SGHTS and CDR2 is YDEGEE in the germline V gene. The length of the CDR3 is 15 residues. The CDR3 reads CASSFLTGMNTEAFF. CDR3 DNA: TGTGCCAGCAGCTTTCTGACAGGGATGAACACTGAAGCTTTCTTT.

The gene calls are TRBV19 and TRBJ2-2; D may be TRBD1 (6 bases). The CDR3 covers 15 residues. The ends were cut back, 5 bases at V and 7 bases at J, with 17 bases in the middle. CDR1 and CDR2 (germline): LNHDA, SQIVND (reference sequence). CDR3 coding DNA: TGTGCCAGTAGTCCCCAACCAGGGGTGGTCGGGGAGCTGTTTTTT. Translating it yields CASSPQPGVVGELFF.